This T cell receptor (beta chain) was captured in a study of cytomegalovirus exposure and HLA in healthy donors (dated by TCRdb to 2016 to 2017). Regarding the study in general: An earlier analysis of more than 550 of the donors reported about 300 Gb of sequence data and roughly 120 million unique TCR beta sequences obtained from around 180 million T cells. An early release that covered about 600 HLA-typed donors contained around 300 gigabases of sequencing data and 85 million to 100 million unique TCR sequences. The genetic ancestry cluster associated with self-reported Caucasian donors included over 65% of the approximately 400 genotyped donors. The study was designed to test whether signatures of past pathogen exposure could be identified by cataloging public T cell receptors. Using immunosequencing, the study profiled T cell repertoires from some 670 subjects and related those repertoires to cytomegalovirus serostatus. Along with the approximately 700-subject first cohort, a separate validation cohort of over a hundred different subjects was used. High-throughput TCR immunosequencing, statistical association of individual TCRs with disease status, and machine learning were combined to predict cytomegalovirus infection status. In a later analysis, previously published TCR beta repertoires from 600 to 850 donors were re-analyzed and high-resolution HLA genotyping was added so that TCR occurrence patterns could be studied. Rather than drawing on any new phenotypic data, the later analysis identified candidate immune exposures from TCR beta sequences and the way those sequences occurred across donors. In an earlier analysis of over 550 of the donors, high-throughput TCR beta sequencing was used to judge whether each TCR beta V gene segment behaved as functional or pseudogenic. Donor age, sex, ethnicity and CMV serostatus were collected together with the repertoire data. In a later genetic analysis, genome-wide SNP genotypes for about 60% of the 666 donors were used, and that subset was treated as a discovery cohort. Every discovery cohort repertoire had been produced on one sequencing platform. Class I and class II HLA loci were covered by the typing at four-digit resolution. The number of typed donors differed by locus: about 620-630 for A, B, C, DRB1 and DQB1; some 500 for DQA1; approximately 600 for DPA1; and 400 to 480 for DPB1. A handful of DR-DQ haplotypes were handled as single units for association and clustering because linkage in the cohort was strong. Among about 390 genotyped donors of the cohort, an average of around 240,000 unique TCR beta nucleotide sequences were sequenced per donor, roughly 20% of them non-productive.

The CDR3 runs 14 amino acids, cysteine and phenylalanine included. The only DNA kept is the CDR3, 42 bases in frame from the first base. The germline V gene sets CDR1 to SGHTS and CDR2 to YDEGEE. Deletion took 1 base off V and 6 bases off J, with a span of 10 bases between the germline ends. Turning to this clone: The antigen this receptor binds is unknown. Within one base of it there is no much larger clone, and no base qualities were kept.

Here is what the overall study found, with its caveats: In the study, some 180 TCR beta chains were listed as associated with cytomegalovirus. Presence/absence analyses assumed roughly uniform sequencing depth across donors, an assumption that may not hold. It was suggested by the authors that the approach could potentially be generalized to other disease states and immunological phenotypes. This cohort had only TCR beta chains sequenced, and the lack of alpha or paired-chain data limited which features could be detected. Most TCR sequences were seen in very few donors, while some public TCRs were found in many individuals. The classifier was reported to diagnose cytomegalovirus status with high specificity and sensitivity in both the original cohort and the validation cohort. In a later genetic analysis, fewer N-insertions in productive TCRs were reported among donors in an Asian-associated ancestry cluster than the 666-donor mean. According to a later analysis, TCR association rates differed among HLA loci, with DRB1 alleles showing the most associated TCRs and HLA-C alleles showing the fewest. HLA typing was unavailable for some donors at each locus, so association tests used only the typed subset. The earlier analysis of around 600 of the donors excluded 15 to 20 rarely observed V segments, including chromosome 9 orphons, because counts were too low. An earlier analysis of some 560 of the donors showed that most TCR beta V segments appeared in productive rearrangements either about 90% or about 30% of the time, which broadly matched IMGT annotations. When HLA alleles, especially DR and DQ, strongly co-occurred, attributing TCR associations to individual alleles was difficult. At a false discovery rate of 0.05, a later analysis linked 15,000 to 20,000 TCR beta sequences to specific HLA alleles. A later analysis reported that several top co-occurrence clusters appeared linked to parvovirus B19, influenza, CMV and Epstein-Barr virus. V-gene and J-gene trimming of TCR beta chains was associated with a missense DCLRE1C variant in a later genetic analysis, and the association was replicated in an independent cohort. A cluster of highly shared sequence variants was judged likely to represent a technical artifact of the sequencing pipeline. Some IMGT-functional V segments, including TRBV6-2 and TRBV6-3, could not be distinguished by the 87-base-pair reads and were therefore excluded. The only immune exposure information available for the cohort was CMV serostatus. Correlated functional status among segregating V segments might be attributable to linkage disequilibrium, but an unknown experimental factor could not be ruled out. In a later analysis, HLA-associated TCR beta chains showed more clonal expansion and lower generation probabilities than non-associated chains that were equally common. A few of the identified cytomegalovirus-associated TCR beta chains were confirmed in vitro to be specific for cytomegalovirus antigens. Most CMV-associated TCR beta chains appeared to be HLA-restricted in a later analysis, and the HLA associations seemed to be driven largely by CMV exposure. A further reported finding was that TCR beta sequences accurately predicted the HLA-A and HLA-B alleles for most subjects in the first cohort.

The library was made by the immunoSEQ multiplex PCR assay. For the multiplex PCR, a mixture combining 60 forward primers for TCR Vbeta segments and 13 reverse primers for TCR Jbeta segments was used. The CDR3 region of rearranged TCR beta genes was amplified from genomic DNA with a multiplex PCR assay. The Illumina HiSeq System was used to sequence the amplified TCR beta libraries as 87-base-pair reads. The authors' pipeline ran thus. A later analysis counted some 80 million unique TCR beta chains across the 700 or so repertoires, and some 11 million of these chains were shared by at least two donors. A nearest-neighbor algorithm error-corrected the raw reads and collapsed the reads into unique sequences, merging closely related sequences to remove PCR and sequencing errors. CDR3 sequences were aligned to IMGT reference sequences to assign V, D and J gene segments. Each retained sequence needed at least a six-nucleotide match to both a V gene segment and a J gene segment. Rearrangements were called productive when the CDR3 lacked stop codons and stayed in frame with V and J; all others were non-productive. Following IMGT convention, CDR3 was defined as the stretch from the second conserved V-encoded cysteine up to the conserved J-encoded phenylalanine. In an earlier analysis of more than 550 of the donors, sequences lacking an unambiguous match to a single V gene segment were excluded. An earlier analysis of a few hundred of the donors called V segments functional above 56.7% productive rearrangements and segregating when the between-donor standard deviation exceeded 5%. A statistical classification framework was built for diagnosing cytomegalovirus status from the catalog of TCR beta chain sequences. In a later analysis, TCR nucleotide sequences were compared against IMGT/GENE-DB human TR gene sequences so that V and J genes could be assigned. The TCRdist pipeline was used in a later analysis to assign CDR3 sequences and most-parsimonious VDJ recombination scenarios. In a later analysis, every TCR beta chain was defined by the combination of its CDR3 amino acid sequence and its V-gene family, and reads without a unique V-gene family were dropped. To address suspected cross-contamination and a sequencing artifact, a later analysis removed 450 to 700 highly shared, low-generation-probability nucleotide sequences. In a later analysis, a clonal expansion index for each public chain was calculated from normalized within-repertoire ranks of inferred template counts. Generation probabilities in a later analysis came from a VDJ recombination model fitted to out-of-frame rearrangements, and those results were checked against IGoR. Hypergeometric tests were used in a later analysis to score TCR-TCR, TCR-HLA and TCR-CMV co-occurrence, with a repertoire-size bias correction applied to the TCR pairs. To estimate false discovery rates, a later analysis permuted the HLA or CMV assignments 20 times. In a later analysis, co-occurring TCRs were grouped using DBSCAN, with TCRdist sequence similarity added in when clustering inside HLA-allele-positive subsets. For co-occurrence clustering, repertoires with fewer than 30,000 or more than 120,000 public chains were excluded, along with roughly five repertoires with anomalous nucleotide sharing. Entries here come from immuneACCESS through TCRdb and include only in-frame sequences with V and J called. Some clones fail to appear in such tables; in the studies checked, an unresolved V gene covers under half of the shortfall, and the cause of the remainder is unknown. V and J calls plus clone size are reproduced from that table; the DNA served to infer D and trimming. This sample holds more than 50,000 clones; 70% were observed only once. The top ten constitute less than 20% of the sample.

The cohort comprised 670 or so healthy bone marrow donors. At the time of sampling, all cohort members were nominally healthy, though unrecorded immune exposures were likely present. The donor was CMV seropositive and was included in the group of approximately 300 seropositive cohort members. Each donor provided a peripheral blood sample, and peripheral blood mononuclear cells were used for TCR beta sequencing. The Qiagen DNeasy Blood Extraction Kit was used to extract genomic DNA from the blood cell samples. Specimen: PBMCs. Rearrangement joined TRBV5-8 to TRBJ1-4, with TRBD1 tentatively as D gene (5 bases match). This TCR was sampled from a woman in her fifties or sixties in good health and CMV-seropositive. The nucleotide sequence is given as TGTGCCAGCAGCTTGTGGGGGGTAGATGAAAAACTGTTTTTT. Translated, this gives CASSLWGVDEKLFF. The entire variable domain, with the stretches around the CDR3 drawn from the reference TRBV5-8 and TRBJ1-4 proteins, is EAGVTQSPTHLIKTRGQQATLRCSPISGHTSVYWYQQALGLGLQFLLWYDEGEERNRGNFPPRFSGRQFPNYSSELNVNALELEDSALYLCASSLWGVDEKLFFGSGTQLSVL.